The source of this T cell receptor beta chain is a study of OX40 agonist ivuxolimab in advanced cancers. Study-wide findings and caveats: Clonal expansion from baseline to week 6 occurred in both CD4+ and CD8+ T cells. On average, a greater number of expanded clones characterised CD8+ T cells relative to CD4+.

The V gene's germline CDR1 is SGHVS and CDR2 FQNEAQ. The V and J ends lost 4 bases and 7 bases respectively, with 26 bases between them. This CDR3 region has 18 residues. A note on this clone: Antigen unknown.

Profiling relied on immunoSEQ multiplex PCR, and the TCRdb table lists in-frame clones only, not all of them. The sample comprises fewer than 20,000 clones, about 88% of which are singletons, and 3% to 4% rests with the top ten. The source material was CD4+ or CD8+ T cells sorted from blood, sampled in a trial of the OX40 agonist ivuxolimab. The source of this sequence is an adult with an advanced solid tumor such as melanoma, head and neck, liver or kidney cancer. The chain links TRBV7-8 to TRBJ2-1, with D perhaps matching TRBD1 (6 bases). The CDR3 is CASSYQTHRVSIRNEQFF. In DNA form, the CDR3 reads TGTGCCAGCAGCTATCAGACTCACAGGGTATCCATCCGTAATGAGCAGTTCTTC.